One T cell receptor (beta chain) is described in this entry. These data come from a study of T cell changes during pregnancy in multiple sclerosis. The table came from immunoSEQ multiplex PCR; TCRdb's copy has only in-frame clones and leaves some out. In the table there are under 65,000 clones, over 90% of which are singletons. Germline CDR1 reads LNHDA; CDR2 reads SQIVND (reference sequence). This CDR3 spans 18 amino acids. V dropped 8 bases and J dropped 9 bases, with 32 bases sitting between them. This sample comprised CD4+ T cells from peripheral blood mononuclear cells, obtained after pregnancy. The receptor was isolated from a female donor in good health, enrolled as a control in a pregnancy study. The rearrangement joins TRBV19 to TRBJ2-1; maybe TRBD1 (12 bases). For the CDR3, the DNA is TGTGCCAGTGGACCGGGACAGGGGGCGGCTAGCGGGAGGAGTGAGCAGTTCTTC. As protein: CASGPGQGAASGRSEQFF.